This TCR beta chain is from a study of blood T cells in healthy people across ages. Overall study results and limits: Unsorted PBMC input precluded a conclusive naive versus antigen-experienced comparison. Naive T cell percentage strongly correlated with TCR beta diversity.

On this clonotype: No antigen is known for it.

Collection of 8.5 to 10 milliliters of peripheral blood was performed for each donor. It was with a sample-barcoded 5' primer and a J-beta primer mix that a second PCR of roughly 7 to 12 cycles was run. Per-sample output comprised a minimum of 3 million paired-end reads containing CDR3. TCRdb called the 5' RACE reads again in MiXCR, with one record for every CDR3 protein. The sample records 1.5 million to 1.9 million distinct CDR3 sequences, under 55% being singletons. The CDR3 is 12 amino acids. Germline loops: CDR1 SQVTM, CDR2 ANQGSEA. V was cut by 5 bases and J by 1 base, with 9 bases left in between.

Material: blood. The rearrangement uses TRBV29-1 and TRBJ2-7; the D gene is possibly TRBD2 (5 bases). The TCR comes from a woman between 18 and 29 years old in good health. The chain's CDR3 is CSVLGDSYEQYF. CDR3 nucleotide sequence: TGCAGCGTTCTCGGGGATTCCTACGAGCAGTACTTC.